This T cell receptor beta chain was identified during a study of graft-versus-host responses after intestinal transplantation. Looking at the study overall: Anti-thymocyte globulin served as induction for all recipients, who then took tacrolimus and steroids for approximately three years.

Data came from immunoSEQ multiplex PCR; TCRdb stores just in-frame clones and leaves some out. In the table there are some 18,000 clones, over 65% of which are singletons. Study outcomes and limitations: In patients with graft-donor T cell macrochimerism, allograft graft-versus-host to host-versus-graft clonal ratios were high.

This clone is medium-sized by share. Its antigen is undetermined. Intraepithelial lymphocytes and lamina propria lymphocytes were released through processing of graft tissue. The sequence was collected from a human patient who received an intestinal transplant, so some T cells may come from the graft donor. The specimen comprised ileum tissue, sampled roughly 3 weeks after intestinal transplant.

DNA for the CDR3: TGTGCCAGCAGTTACTCAGGGGGCGGCTACACCTTC. Its translation: CASSYSGGGYTF. This chain joins TRBV6-6 and TRBJ1-2; 7 bases are shared with TRBD1. Per germline, CDR1 MNHNY and CDR2 SVGAGI (reference sequence). The CDR3 runs 12 residues. With 0 bases clipped from V and 8 bases from J, the junction kept 0 bases outside the gene matches.